This entry lists 29 T cell receptor beta chains sequenced from one sample in a study of T cell changes during pregnancy in multiple sclerosis. TCRdb's copy holds only in-frame clones and misses some; the assay was immunoSEQ multiplex PCR. The table records just under 65,000 clones, less than 95% of them present only once. The sample in question was peripheral blood, obtained in the second trimester of pregnancy. These receptors were obtained from a female donor in good health, enrolled as a control in a pregnancy study.

The chain employs TRBV15 and TRBJ1-3; D is perhaps TRBD1 (5 bases). V lost 3 bases and J lost 1, with 10 bases in between. Germline lookup yields CDR1 LNHNV and CDR2 YYDKDF (reference sequence). The CDR3 length is 15 residues. In nucleotides, the CDR3 is TGTGCCACCAGCAGTGGGGCAGTTTCTGGAAACACCATATATTTT. This sequence encodes CATSSGAVSGNTIYF.

The chain joins TRBV9 to TRBJ2-3; TRBD2 agrees at 7 bases. CDR3 length: 18 amino acids. V gave up 3 bases and J gave up 1 base; unmatched junction bases: 14. Germline values: CDR1 SGDLS, CDR2 YYNGEE. This CDR3 reads CASSATEMGGVGTDTQYF. The CDR3 bases are TGTGCCAGCAGCGCGACAGAGATGGGGGGGGTTGGCACAGATACGCAGTATTTT.

The genes are TRBV7-9 and TRBJ2-1; TRBD1 matches 11 bases. J lost 10 bases, V lost 3 bases, and 8 bases had no gene match. CDR1 and CDR2 from the germline V gene are SEHNR and FQNEAQ (reference sequence). This CDR3 has 15 amino acids. The CDR3 sequence is CASSLIGTGGAEQFF. CDR3 nucleotides: TGTGCCAGCAGCTTGATCGGGACAGGGGGAGCAGAGCAGTTCTTC. The full variable domain, in which reference TRBV7-9 and TRBJ2-1 provide the parts outside the CDR3, is DTGVSQNPRHKITKRGQNVTFRCDPISEHNRLYWYRQTLGQGPEFLTYFQNEAQLEKSRLLSDRFSAERPKGSFSTLEIQRTEQGDSAMYLCASSLIGTGGAEQFFGPGTRLTVL.

J is TRBJ2-7 and V is TRBV5-5; 7 nucleotides align to TRBD2. CDR3 length equals 17 residues. The V segment lost 3 bases and the J segment 2 bases; nucleotides outside the gene matches: 14. Germline CDR1 and CDR2: SGHKS and YYEKEE (reference sequence). CDR3 DNA: TGTGCCAGCAGCTCGGTCGGACTAGGGACGGGGGCCTACGAGCAGTACTTC. It yields the protein CASSSVGLGTGAYEQYF.

This chain joins TRBV10-2 and TRBJ2-2; possible D gene TRBD2, 5 bases. Trimming cost V 7 bases and J 4 bases, with 13 bases left between them. Looked up from germline, CDR1 is WSHSY and CDR2 is SAAADI. The CDR3 runs 14 residues. Here the CDR3 DNA reads TGCGCCAGCACCAGGCTAGAGGGCACCGGGGAGCTGTTTTTT. Protein: CASTRLEGTGELFF.

Written as DNA, the CDR3 is TGTGCCAGCAGCCATTACTCCCTGGGGCCTGGGAATGAGCAGTTCTTC. Amino acid sequence: CASSHYSLGPGNEQFF. The chain carries TRBV14 and TRBJ2-1; D perhaps matches TRBD1 (5 bases). This CDR3 contains 16 residues. Germline CDR1 and CDR2: SGHDN and FVKESK. With 3 bases removed from V and 7 bases from J, the gap between germline ends came to 19 bases.

The chain couples TRBV4-1 to TRBJ2-2, with 8 nucleotides matching TRBD1. V lost 1 base and J lost 7; bases outside the gene matches: 11. The CDR3 loop spans 17 amino acids. Germline CDR1 reads MGHRA; CDR2 reads YSYEKL. CDR3 bases: TGCGCCAGCAGCCAAGGAGGCAGGGGGCGTAGAAACGGGGAGCTGTTTTTT. Translated, it gives CASSQGGRGRRNGELFF.

V gene TRBV10-2 combines with J gene TRBJ2-7, with 10 positions matching TRBD2. Germline V lookup: CDR1 WSHSY, CDR2 SAAADI. The junction had 11 bases not matched to a gene; V was cut back by 5 bases and J by 7 bases. The CDR3 is 15 residues long. The CDR3 is CASSTPLSGGEEQYF. The CDR3, as DNA: TGCGCCAGCAGTACGCCGCTAAGCGGGGGGGAAGAGCAGTACTTC.

Comments on this clone: Relative to the germline gene, one junction end is altered; a read error may explain this. The chain combines TRBV7-7 with TRBJ2-1; weak D call: TRBD2 (6 bases). The CDR3 is made up of 13 amino acids. CDR1 SSHAT and CDR2 FNYEAQ come from the germline V gene (reference sequence). The CDR3 bases are TGTGCTAGCAGCTTCTCGGCGCGGGGTGAGCAGTTCTTC. It yields the protein CASSFSARGEQFF. The whole variable domain, filled in from reference TRBV7-7 and TRBJ2-1, reads GAGVSQSPRYKVTKRGQDVTLRCDPISSHATLYWYQQALGQGPEFLTYFNYEAQPDKSGLPSDRFSAERPEGSISTLTIQRTEQRDSAMYRCASSFSARGEQFFGPGTRLTVL.

V and J are TRBV4-2 and TRBJ1-2; D may be TRBD1 (6 bases). Between the trimmed V and J ends, which lost 5 bases and 8 bases, there was a span of 21 bases. The CDR3 covers 15 residues. Germline lookup yields CDR1 LGHNA and CDR2 YNFKEQ. Written as DNA, the CDR3 is TGTGCCAGCAGCAACCCCCTGTGGGGGCTAGGCGGCTACACCTTC. It translates to CASSNPLWGLGGYTF.

The chain links TRBV28 to TRBJ1-4, with D maybe TRBD1 (5 bases). CDR3 length equals 15 residues. Germline lookup yields CDR1 MDHEN and CDR2 SYDVKM. The V end lost 5 bases, the J end lost 0 bases, and 10 bases lay between the germline ends. CDR3 residues: CASSQLQATNEKLFF. CDR3 coding DNA: TGTGCCAGCAGTCAACTACAGGCAACTAATGAAAAACTGTTTTTT.

This clone was counted a few times. The genes are TRBV30 and TRBJ1-1, with D possibly matching TRBD1 (5 bases). The V gene lost 4 bases and the J gene lost 1 base, with 10 bases spanning the gap. The germline gives CDR1 GTSNPN, CDR2 SVGIG (reference sequence). This CDR3 is built from 13 residues. This CDR3 is CAWNWRGNTEAFF. For the CDR3, the DNA is TGTGCCTGGAATTGGAGGGGGAACACTGAAGCTTTCTTT.

The chain recombines TRBV5-4 with TRBJ2-2; D is undetermined. The CDR3 sequence is 12 residues long. The ends were cut back, 0 bases at V and 7 bases at J, with 4 bases in the middle. Germline loops: CDR1 SGHNT, CDR2 YYREEE (reference sequence). CDR3 amino acids: CASSLAGGELFF. CDR3 DNA: TGTGCCAGCAGCTTGGCCGGCGGGGAGCTGTTTTTT.

In this sample, this clone turned up once. This chain joins TRBV25-1 and TRBJ2-5; 9 nucleotides align to TRBD2. The germline CDR1 and CDR2 sequences are MGHDK and SYGVNS. This CDR3 region has 16 residues. Trimming at V came to 0 bases and at J to 1 base, leaving 3 bases not matched to a gene. The DNA for the CDR3 is TGTGCCAGCAGTGAATACGGCGGGAGGGGCCAAGAGACCCAGTACTTC. It encodes CASSEYGGRGQETQYF.

The CDR3 DNA reads TGTGCCAGCAGCCCCCTGGAGGGGAACACTGAAGCTTTCTTT. Its protein product is CASSPLEGNTEAFF. The rearrangement uses TRBV7-2 and TRBJ1-1, with unresolved D. Germline V gene lookup returns CDR1 SGHTA and CDR2 FQGNSA. V was shortened by 5 bases and J by 1 base, with 11 bases between the two germline ends. The CDR3 contains 14 residues.

A note on this clone: Mismatch with germline at one junction end may stem from a read error. The chain has TRBV15 and TRBJ1-3; perhaps TRBD1 as D (5 bases). This CDR3 has 10 residues. In germline, CDR1 is LNHNV, CDR2 YYDKDF (reference sequence). As DNA, the CDR3 is TGTGCCACCAGCAGAGGACAGCCTTCCTTT. It specifies CATSRGQPSF. Variable domain in full (rest from reference TRBV15 and TRBJ1-3): DAMVIQNPRYQVTQFGKPVTLSCSQTLNHNVMYWYQQKSSQAPKLLFHYYDKDFNNEADTPDNFQSRRPNTSFCFLDIRSPGLGDTAMYLCATSRGQPSFGEGSWLTVV.

The table lists this clone with a count of one. The V gene is TRBV5-4, the J gene TRBJ1-1, with a weak D call TRBD1 (5 bases). The CDR3 sequence is 14 residues long. Germline V gene lookup returns CDR1 SGHNT and CDR2 YYREEE (reference sequence). V gave up 4 bases and J gave up 2 bases, with 12 bases separating them. Here the CDR3 DNA reads TGTGCCAGCAGCCAGGGAGGCTTAAACACTGAAGCTTTCTTT. This encodes CASSQGGLNTEAFF.

The V gene is TRBV6-6, the J gene TRBJ1-2; D not certain. CDR3 length: 14 residues. Trimming left V 6 bases short and J 4 bases short, with 15 bases between. Germline values: CDR1 MNHNY, CDR2 SVGAGI (reference sequence). The CDR3 is CASSPPDGLYGYTF. The CDR3 region has the DNA TGTGCCAGCAGCCCTCCCGACGGACTCTATGGCTACACCTTC.

This clone occurred a few times. The J gene is TRBJ2-2, the V gene TRBV7-2; 13 bases align to TRBD2. The CDR3 sequence is 16 residues long. Germline V gives CDR1 SGHTA, CDR2 FQGNSA. With V trimmed by 5 bases and J by 7 bases, 7 bases remained unmatched. The CDR3 region is CASSKGLAGTGGELFF. CDR3 nucleotides: TGTGCCAGCAGCAAGGGACTAGCGGGAACTGGCGGGGAGCTGTTTTTT.

This chain links TRBV19 with TRBJ2-1; TRBD2 matches 12 bases. Unmatched junction bases numbered 4, after V lost 1 base and J lost 6 bases. CDR1 is LNHDA, CDR2 SQIVND, per germline (reference sequence). The CDR3 contains 16 residues. The CDR3 loop is CASSIVKTSGGNEQFF. As DNA, the CDR3 is TGTGCCAGTAGTATAGTGAAGACTAGCGGGGGCAATGAGCAGTTCTTC.

The V call is TRBV2, the J call TRBJ2-1; TRBD1 matches 8 bases. Germline trimming cut 10 bases from V and 8 bases from J; bases unmatched to any gene: 7. Germline V gene data show CDR1 as SNHLY and CDR2 as FYNNEI. The CDR3 has 12 amino acids. The CDR3 sequence is CATQQGVDEQFF. As DNA, the CDR3 is TGTGCCACACAACAGGGGGTGGATGAGCAGTTCTTC.

The chain employs TRBV11-2 and TRBJ2-6; 11 positions agree with TRBD1. CDR1 SGHAT and CDR2 FQNNGV come from the germline V gene. The CDR3 runs 19 residues. V dropped 3 bases and J dropped 0; count of bases not matched to a gene: 7. The CDR3 sequence is CASSFGQGAVVSGANVLTF. CDR3 DNA sequence: TGTGCCAGCAGCTTTGGACAGGGGGCCGTGGTCTCTGGGGCCAACGTCCTGACTTTC.

The chain is built from TRBV9 and TRBJ2-3; 10 bases are a match to TRBD2. V was pared by 0 bases and J by 3 bases, with 1 base of the junction left unmatched. The CDR3 totals 15 residues. Germline V CDR1 and CDR2: SGDLS, YYNGEE. The CDR3 DNA follows: TGTGCCAGCAGCGTAGTAGCGGGGGGTACAGATACGCAGTATTTT. Amino acids: CASSVVAGGTDTQYF.

The chain carries TRBV28 and TRBJ2-2; maybe TRBD1 (6 bases). The germline V and J ends were trimmed by 5 bases and 13 bases, with 11 bases remaining between them. CDR3 length: 11 amino acids. In germline, CDR1 is MDHEN, CDR2 SYDVKM. CDR3: CASSADRRLFF. DNA for the CDR3: TGTGCCAGCAGTGCCGACAGGAGGCTGTTTTTT.

The V and J genes are TRBV27 and TRBJ2-5; TRBD2 might be the D (6 bases). Per the germline V gene, CDR1 is MNHEY and CDR2 is SMNVEV (reference sequence). CDR3 length: 12 residues. The V gene lost 10 bases and the J gene lost 0 bases, with 9 bases spanning the gap. The DNA for the CDR3 is TGTGCCACCAGGGACTACCAAGAGACCCAGTACTTC. This encodes CATRDYQETQYF.

V usage is TRBV15 and J usage is TRBJ2-1; D uncertain. CDR1 is LNHNV, CDR2 YYDKDF, per germline (reference sequence). The CDR3 contains 13 residues. Trimming shortened V by 0 bases and J by 7 bases, and 7 bases separated the two germline ends. This CDR3 reads CATSRDFGNEQFF. CDR3 bases: TGTGCCACCAGCAGAGATTTCGGTAATGAGCAGTTCTTC.

The J gene is TRBJ2-5, the V gene TRBV25-1; D possibly corresponds to TRBD2 (6 bases). V was trimmed by 3 bases and J by 3 bases, leaving 14 bases between them. Looked up from germline, CDR1 is MGHDK and CDR2 is SYGVNS. The CDR3 loop spans 15 amino acids. The DNA for the CDR3 is TGTGCCAGCAGTGATGGGGGGTGGGGTGAAGAGACCCAGTACTTC. As protein: CASSDGGWGEETQYF.

The table lists this clone with a few counts. The chain is built from TRBV4-1 and TRBJ2-3, with D perhaps matching TRBD2 (6 bases). V was shortened by 0 bases and J by 6 bases, with 19 bases between the two germline ends. CDR1 and CDR2 (germline): MGHRA, YSYEKL. The CDR3 covers 17 residues. The CDR3 region is CASSQDPLGGGVDTQYF. The CDR3 DNA sequence: TGCGCCAGCAGCCAAGATCCCCTAGGAGGAGGGGTGGATACGCAGTATTTT.

This clone was observed a few times. The chain has TRBV6-5 and TRBJ2-7; 8 bases map to TRBD1. The CDR3 sequence is 14 residues long. V lost 2 bases to trimming and J lost 3 bases; unmatched junction nucleotides: 3. Germline V lookup: CDR1 MNHEY, CDR2 SVGAGI. The CDR3 DNA follows: TGTGCCAGCAGTTACCGGGACAGGTTCTACGAGCAGTACTTC. This encodes CASSYRDRFYEQYF.